The following is a T cell receptor (beta chain) sequence with its context. These data belong to a study of blood T cell repertoires in COVID-19. As for the study in general: Researchers got acute and convalescent COVID-19 samples from the United States, Italy and Spain. Nucleic acid was either cDNA or gDNA, and it came from T cells, B-cell-depleted T cells, or PBMCs.

V was shortened by 4 bases and J by 3 bases, with 11 bases between the two germline ends. This CDR3 is 14 amino acids long. CDR1 is MGHDK, CDR2 SYGVNS, per germline. Authors' processing steps: Amplifying reference gene primers gave estimates of nucleated cell counts. Profiled with immunoSEQ multiplex PCR; TCRdb holds only in-frame clones, not every one. The D gene and trimming were derived from the DNA, and the V and J assignments and clone size from that table. Among 8,500 or so clones, about 80% were seen once, and the ten largest hold 7.4%. Sequenced material: peripheral blood. This clonotype originated in a man between 70 and 80 years old with active COVID-19. The V call is TRBV25-1, the J call TRBJ2-3; perhaps TRBD2 as D (5 bases). DNA of the CDR3: TGTGCCAGCAGTGCGAGGGTTAGAACAGATACGCAGTATTTT. It encodes CASSARVRTDTQYF.